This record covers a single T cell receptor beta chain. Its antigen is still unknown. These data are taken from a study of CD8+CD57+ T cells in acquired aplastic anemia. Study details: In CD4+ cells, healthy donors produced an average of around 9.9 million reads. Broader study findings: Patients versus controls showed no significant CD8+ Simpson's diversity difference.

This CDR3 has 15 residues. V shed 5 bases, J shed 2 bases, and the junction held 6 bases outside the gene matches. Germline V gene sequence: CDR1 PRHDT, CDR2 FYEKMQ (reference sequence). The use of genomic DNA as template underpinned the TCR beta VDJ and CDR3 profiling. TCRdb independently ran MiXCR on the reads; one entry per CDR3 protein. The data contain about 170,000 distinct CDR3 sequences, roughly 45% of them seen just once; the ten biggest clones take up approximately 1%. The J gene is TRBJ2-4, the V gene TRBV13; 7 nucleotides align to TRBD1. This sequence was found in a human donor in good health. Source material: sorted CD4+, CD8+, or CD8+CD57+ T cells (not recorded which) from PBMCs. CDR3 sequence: CASSQDRMTKNIQYF. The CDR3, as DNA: TGTGCCAGCAGCCAGGACAGGATGACCAAAAACATTCAGTACTTC.